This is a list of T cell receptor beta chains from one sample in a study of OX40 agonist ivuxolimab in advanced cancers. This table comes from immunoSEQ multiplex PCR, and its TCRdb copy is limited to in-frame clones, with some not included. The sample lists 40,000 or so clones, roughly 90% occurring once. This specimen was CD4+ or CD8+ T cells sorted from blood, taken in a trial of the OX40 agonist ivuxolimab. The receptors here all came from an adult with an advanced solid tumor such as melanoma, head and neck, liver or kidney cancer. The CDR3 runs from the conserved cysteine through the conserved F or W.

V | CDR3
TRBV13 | CASSRGPSEKLFF
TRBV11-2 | CASSRGGAVDTQYF
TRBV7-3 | CASSSQGVSQETQYF
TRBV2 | CASSEGGLAERGPQHF
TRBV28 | CASSPGSGTGLFSSNQPQHF
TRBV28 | CASSLLNEKLFF
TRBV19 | CASTNTLVSRNEKLFF
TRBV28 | CASSPFNPGTRTRKTNEKLFF
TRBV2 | CASIFGTYNEQFF
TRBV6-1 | CASSEARMAGGTDTQYF
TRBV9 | CASSVSPSTGTYEQYF
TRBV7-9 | CASSSGANWGTEAFF
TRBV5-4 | CASSPGGRSSGGSTDTQYF
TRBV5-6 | CASNTPGQRSSYEQYF
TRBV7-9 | CASNRGSLTEAFF
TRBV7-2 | CASSFSVETQYF
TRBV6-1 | CASTTEGGRDIQFF
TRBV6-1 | CASSEAIPGSNQPQHF
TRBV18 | CASSDYRGSEAFF
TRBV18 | CASWKGLNTEAFF
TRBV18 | CASSPILTERGTDTQYF
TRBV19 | CASRDTGNQPQHF
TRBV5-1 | CASSLGLGQISYEQYF
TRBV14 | CASSPRTVDGYTF
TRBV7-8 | CASSPWGIQETQYF
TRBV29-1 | CSAGDSEAFF
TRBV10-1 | CASSEDRERGYTF